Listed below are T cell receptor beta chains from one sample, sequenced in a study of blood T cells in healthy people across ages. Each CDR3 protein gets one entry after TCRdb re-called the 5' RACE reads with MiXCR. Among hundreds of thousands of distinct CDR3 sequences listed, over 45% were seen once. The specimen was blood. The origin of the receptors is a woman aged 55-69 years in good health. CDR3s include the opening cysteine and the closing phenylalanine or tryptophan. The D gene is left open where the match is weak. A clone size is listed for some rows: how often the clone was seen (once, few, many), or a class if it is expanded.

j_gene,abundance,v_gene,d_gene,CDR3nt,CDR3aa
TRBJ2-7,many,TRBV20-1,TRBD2,TGCAGTGCCGGGAGAGCGGGAGTGCTACGCGAGCAGTACTTC,CSAGRAGVLREQYF
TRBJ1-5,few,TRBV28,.,TGCGCCAGCAGCTTGGGTGGCAATAGCAATCAGCCCCAGCATTTT,CASSLGGNSNQPQHF
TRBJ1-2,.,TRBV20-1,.,TGCAGTGCTAGAGAGGCAGGCGCGGATGGCTACACCTTC,CSAREAGADGYTF
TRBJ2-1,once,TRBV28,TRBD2,TGTGCCAGCGGGGGACTAGCGGATAGGGATGAGCAGTTCTTC,CASGGLADRDEQFF
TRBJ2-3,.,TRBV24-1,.,TGTGTCACCAGTGATGTGGCCCGGGGAACAGATACGCAGTATTTT,CVTSDVARGTDTQYF
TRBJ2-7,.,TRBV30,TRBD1,TGTGCCTGGAGTTCCGGGACAGGGATCTACGAGCAGTACTTC,CAWSSGTGIYEQYF
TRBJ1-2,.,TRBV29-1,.,TGCAGCGCCTCTAACGGTGACTATGGCTACACCTTC,CSASNGDYGYTF
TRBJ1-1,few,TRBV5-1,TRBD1,TGCGCCAGCAGCTCGGACAGGTTGGGGACTGAAGCTTTCTTT,CASSSDRLGTEAFF
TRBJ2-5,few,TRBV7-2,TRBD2,TGTGCCAGCAGCTTAGGATTAGCGGGAGGGGTAGAGACCCAGTACTTC,CASSLGLAGGVETQYF
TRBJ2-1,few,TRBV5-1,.,TGCGCCAGCAGCTTGGCGGGCCTAGCCAGCATCCATGAGCAGTTCTTC,CASSLAGLASIHEQFF
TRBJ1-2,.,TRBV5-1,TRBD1,TGCGCCAGCAGCTTGGACAGGGGCCCTAACTATGGCTACACCTTC,CASSLDRGPNYGYTF
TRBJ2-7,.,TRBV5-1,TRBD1,TGCGCCAGCAGCTTGGCAGGGGGCAGGGACGAGCAGTACTTC,CASSLAGGRDEQYF
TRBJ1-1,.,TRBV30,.,TGTGCCTGGAAGGGACAGAACACTGAAGCTTTCTTT,CAWKGQNTEAFF
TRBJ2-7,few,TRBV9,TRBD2,TGTGCCAGCAGCGGACAACTAGCGGGAGGGCTCTACGAGCAGTACTTC,CASSGQLAGGLYEQYF
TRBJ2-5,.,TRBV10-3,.,TGTGCCATGGCTAGGGCCCCTCAAGAGACCCAGTACTTC,CAMARAPQETQYF
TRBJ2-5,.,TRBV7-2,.,TGTGCCAGCAGCTTACAACAAGTACCCCAAGAGACCCAGTACTTC,CASSLQQVPQETQYF
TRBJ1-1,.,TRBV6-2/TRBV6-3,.,TGTGCCAGCAGTTCCCTCCCGCCCCCGAGGGCTTTCTTT,CASSSLPPPRAFF
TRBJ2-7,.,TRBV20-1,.,TGCAGTGCTAGAGCCAGCGGCAGCTTCTACGAGCAGTACTTC,CSARASGSFYEQYF
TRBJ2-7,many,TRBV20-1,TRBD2,TGCAGTGCTAGGGACATTAGCGGGATGAGCTCCTACGAGCAGTACTTC,CSARDISGMSSYEQYF
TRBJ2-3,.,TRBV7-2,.,TGTGCCAGCAGCTTAGCATTTAGCTCCAAGTCGGCAGATACGCAGTATTTT,CASSLAFSSKSADTQYF
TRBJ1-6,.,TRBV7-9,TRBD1,TGTGCCAGCAGCTTAGGGACAGGGGATTCACCCCTCCACTTT,CASSLGTGDSPLHF
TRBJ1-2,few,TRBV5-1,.,TGCGCCAGCAGCCCGACCTCTGACGGTGGCTACACCTTC,CASSPTSDGGYTF
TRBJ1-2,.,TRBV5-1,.,TGCGCCAGCAGCTTGTTACTCCGAGGGTTTGATGGCTACACCTTC,CASSLLLRGFDGYTF
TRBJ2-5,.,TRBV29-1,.,TGCAACGTCCCCCGAAGGGCAGGGCCCCGCGAGACCCAGTACTTC,CNVPRRAGPRETQYF